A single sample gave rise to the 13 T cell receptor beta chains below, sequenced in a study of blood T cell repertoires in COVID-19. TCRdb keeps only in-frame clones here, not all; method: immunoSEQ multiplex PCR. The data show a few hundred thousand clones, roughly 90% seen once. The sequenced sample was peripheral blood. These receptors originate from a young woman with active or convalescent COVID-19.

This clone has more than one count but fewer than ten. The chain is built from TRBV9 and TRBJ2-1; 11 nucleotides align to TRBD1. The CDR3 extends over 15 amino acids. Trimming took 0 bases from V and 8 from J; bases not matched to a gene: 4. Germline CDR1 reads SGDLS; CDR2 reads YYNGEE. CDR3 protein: CASSVEGQGVDEQFF. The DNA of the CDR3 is TGTGCCAGCAGCGTAGAGGGACAGGGGGTTGATGAGCAGTTCTTC. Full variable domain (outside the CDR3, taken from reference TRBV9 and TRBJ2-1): DSGVTQTPKHLITATGQRVTLRCSPRSGDLSVYWYQQSLDQGLQFLIQYYNGEERAKGNILERFSAQQFPDLHSELNLSSLELGDSALYFCASSVEGQGVDEQFFGPGTRLTVL.

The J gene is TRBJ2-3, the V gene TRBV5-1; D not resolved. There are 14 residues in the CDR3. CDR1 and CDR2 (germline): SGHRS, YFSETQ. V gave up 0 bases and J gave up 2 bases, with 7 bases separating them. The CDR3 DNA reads TGCGCCAGCAGCTTGGAGCTTCCCACAGATACGCAGTATTTT. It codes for CASSLELPTDTQYF. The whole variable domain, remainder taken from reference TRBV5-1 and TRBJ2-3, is KAGVTQTPRYLIKTRGQQVTLSCSPISGHRSVSWYQQTPGQGLQFLFEYFSETQRNKGNFPGRFSGRQFSNSRSEMNVSTLELGDSALYLCASSLELPTDTQYFGPGTRLTVL.

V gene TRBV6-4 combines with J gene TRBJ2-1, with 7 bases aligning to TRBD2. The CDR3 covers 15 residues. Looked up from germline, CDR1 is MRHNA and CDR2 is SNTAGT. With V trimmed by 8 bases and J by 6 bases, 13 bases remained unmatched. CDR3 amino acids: CASSQRAGLGNEQFF. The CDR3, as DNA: TGTGCCAGCTCCCAACGGGCTGGACTAGGCAATGAGCAGTTCTTC.

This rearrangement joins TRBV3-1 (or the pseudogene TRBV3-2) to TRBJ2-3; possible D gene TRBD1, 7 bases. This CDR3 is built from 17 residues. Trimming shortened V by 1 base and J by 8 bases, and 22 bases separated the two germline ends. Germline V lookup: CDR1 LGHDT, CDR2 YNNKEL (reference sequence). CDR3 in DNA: TGTGCCAGCAGCCAAGGCGGCCGGGAGACAGGGCGGGTTACGCAGTATTTT. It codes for CASSQGGRETGRVTQYF.

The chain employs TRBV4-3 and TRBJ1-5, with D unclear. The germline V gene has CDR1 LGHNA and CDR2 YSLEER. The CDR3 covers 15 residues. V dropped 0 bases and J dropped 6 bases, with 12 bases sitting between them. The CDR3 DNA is TGCGCCAGCAGCCAAGACCCGCAACTAGGTCAGCCCCAGCATTTT. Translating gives CASSQDPQLGQPQHF.

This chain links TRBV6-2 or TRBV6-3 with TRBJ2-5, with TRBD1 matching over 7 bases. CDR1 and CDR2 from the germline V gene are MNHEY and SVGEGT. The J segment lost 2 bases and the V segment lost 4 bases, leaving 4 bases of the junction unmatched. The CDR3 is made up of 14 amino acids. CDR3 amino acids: CASSSDRVQETQYF. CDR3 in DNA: TGTGCCAGCAGTTCCGACAGGGTGCAAGAGACCCAGTACTTC.

CDR3 coding DNA: TGTGCCAGCTCAATAGTCGCCCGGGCGGGGACTGAAGCTTTCTTT. It is translated as CASSIVARAGTEAFF. J is TRBJ1-1 and V is TRBV18; D unresolved. The CDR3 has 15 residues. The germline V gene has CDR1 KGHSH and CDR2 LQKENI. Trimming cost V 5 bases and J 5 bases, with 18 bases left between them.

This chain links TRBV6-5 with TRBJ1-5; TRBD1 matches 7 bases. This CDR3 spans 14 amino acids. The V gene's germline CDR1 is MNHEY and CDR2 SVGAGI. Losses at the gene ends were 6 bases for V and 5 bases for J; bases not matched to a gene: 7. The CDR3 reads CASRRQGEDQPQHF. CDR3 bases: TGTGCCAGCAGGCGACAGGGAGAAGATCAGCCCCAGCATTTT.

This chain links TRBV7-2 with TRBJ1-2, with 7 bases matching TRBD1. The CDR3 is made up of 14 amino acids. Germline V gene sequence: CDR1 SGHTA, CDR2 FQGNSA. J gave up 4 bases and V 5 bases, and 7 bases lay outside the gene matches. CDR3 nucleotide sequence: TGTGCCAGCAGCCCATCGGGACAGCCCTATGGCTACACCTTC. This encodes CASSPSGQPYGYTF.

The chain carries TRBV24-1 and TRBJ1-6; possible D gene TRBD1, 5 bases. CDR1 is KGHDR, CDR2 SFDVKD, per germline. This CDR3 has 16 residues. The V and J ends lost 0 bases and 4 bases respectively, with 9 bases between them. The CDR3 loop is CATSDLMTAYNSPLHF. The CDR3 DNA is TGTGCCACCAGTGATTTGATGACAGCTTATAATTCACCCCTCCACTTT.

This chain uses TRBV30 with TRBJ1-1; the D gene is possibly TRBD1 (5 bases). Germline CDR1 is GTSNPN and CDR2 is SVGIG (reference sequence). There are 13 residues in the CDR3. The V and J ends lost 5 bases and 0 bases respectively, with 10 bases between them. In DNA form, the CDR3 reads TGTGCCTGGGCCCCGGGGGTGAACACTGAAGCTTTCTTT. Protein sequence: CAWAPGVNTEAFF. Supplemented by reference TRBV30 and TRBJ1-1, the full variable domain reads SQTIHQWPATLVQPVGSPLSLECTVEGTSNPNLYWYRQAAGRGLQLLFYSVGIGQISSEVPQNLSASRPQDRQFILSSKKLLLSDSGFYLCAWAPGVNTEAFFGQGTRLTVV.

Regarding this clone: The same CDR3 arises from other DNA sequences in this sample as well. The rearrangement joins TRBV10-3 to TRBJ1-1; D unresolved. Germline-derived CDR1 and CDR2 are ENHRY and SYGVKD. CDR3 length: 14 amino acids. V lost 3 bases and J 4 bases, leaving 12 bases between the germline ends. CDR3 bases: TGTGCCATCAGTGAAAGCGGGAGGAGCACTGAAGCTTTCTTT. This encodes CAISESGRSTEAFF.

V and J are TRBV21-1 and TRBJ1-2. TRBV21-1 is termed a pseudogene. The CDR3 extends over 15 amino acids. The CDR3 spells CASSPRGIANYGYTF. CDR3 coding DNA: TGTGCCAGCAGCCCCCGAGGCATAGCTAACTATGGCTACACCTTC.